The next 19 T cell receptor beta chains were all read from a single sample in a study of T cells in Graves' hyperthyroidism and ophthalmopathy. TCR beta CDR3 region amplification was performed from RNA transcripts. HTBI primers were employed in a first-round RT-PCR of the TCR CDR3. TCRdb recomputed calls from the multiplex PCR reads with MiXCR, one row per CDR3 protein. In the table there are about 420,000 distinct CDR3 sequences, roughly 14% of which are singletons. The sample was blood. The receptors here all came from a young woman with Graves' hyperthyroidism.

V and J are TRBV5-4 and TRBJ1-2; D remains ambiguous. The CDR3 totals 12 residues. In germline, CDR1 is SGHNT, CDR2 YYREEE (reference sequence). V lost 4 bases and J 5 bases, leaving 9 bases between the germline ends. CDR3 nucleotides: TGTGCCAGCAGCCGAATGGAGTATGGCTACACCTTC. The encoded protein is CASSRMEYGYTF.

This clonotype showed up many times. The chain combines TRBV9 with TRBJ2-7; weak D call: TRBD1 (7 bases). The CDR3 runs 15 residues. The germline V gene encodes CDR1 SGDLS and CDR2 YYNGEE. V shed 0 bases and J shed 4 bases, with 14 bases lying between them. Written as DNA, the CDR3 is TGTGCCAGCAGCGTAGTACCAGGGGGGAAGTACGAGCAGTACTTC. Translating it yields CASSVVPGGKYEQYF.

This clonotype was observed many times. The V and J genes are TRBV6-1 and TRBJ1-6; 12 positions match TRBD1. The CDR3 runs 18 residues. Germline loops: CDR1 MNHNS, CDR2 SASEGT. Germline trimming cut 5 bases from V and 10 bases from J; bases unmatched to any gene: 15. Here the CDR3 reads CASSLQRGTGGMGSPLHF. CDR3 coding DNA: TGTGCCAGCAGTCTCCAGAGGGGGACAGGGGGCATGGGCTCACCCCTCCACTTT.

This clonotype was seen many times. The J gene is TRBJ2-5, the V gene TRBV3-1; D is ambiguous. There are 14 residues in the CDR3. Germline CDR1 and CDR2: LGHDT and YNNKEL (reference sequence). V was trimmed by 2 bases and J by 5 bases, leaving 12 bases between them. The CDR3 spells CASSQNQARETQYF. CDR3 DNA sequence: TGTGCCAGCAGCCAAAACCAGGCGCGGGAGACCCAGTACTTC.

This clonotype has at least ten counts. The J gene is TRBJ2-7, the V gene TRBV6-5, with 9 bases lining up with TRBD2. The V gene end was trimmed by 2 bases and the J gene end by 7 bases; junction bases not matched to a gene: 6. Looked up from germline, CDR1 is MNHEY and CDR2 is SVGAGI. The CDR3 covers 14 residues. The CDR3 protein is CASSYGGRGTEQYF. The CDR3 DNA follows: TGTGCCAGCAGTTACGGCGGGAGGGGAACGGAGCAGTACTTC.

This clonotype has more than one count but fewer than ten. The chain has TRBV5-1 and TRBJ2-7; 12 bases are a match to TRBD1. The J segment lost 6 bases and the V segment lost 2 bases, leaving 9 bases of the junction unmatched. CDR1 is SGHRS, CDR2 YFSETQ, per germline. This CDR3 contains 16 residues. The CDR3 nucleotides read TGCGCCAGCAGCTTTTTGACCGGGACAGGGGGCCGCGAGCAGTACTTC. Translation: CASSFLTGTGGREQYF.

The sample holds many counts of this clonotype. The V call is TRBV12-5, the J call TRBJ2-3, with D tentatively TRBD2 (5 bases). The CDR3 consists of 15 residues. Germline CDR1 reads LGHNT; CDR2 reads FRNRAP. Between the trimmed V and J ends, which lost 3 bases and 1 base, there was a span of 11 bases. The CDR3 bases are TGTGCTAGTGGTTTAGTCTTGGAGGGCACAGATACGCAGTATTTT. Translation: CASGLVLEGTDTQYF.

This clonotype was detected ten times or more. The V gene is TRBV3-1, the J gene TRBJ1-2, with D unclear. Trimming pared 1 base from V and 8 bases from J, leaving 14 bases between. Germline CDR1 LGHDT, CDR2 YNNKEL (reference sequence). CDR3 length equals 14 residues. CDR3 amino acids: CASSQGYGQRGYTF. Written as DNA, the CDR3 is TGTGCCAGCAGCCAAGGCTACGGTCAACGGGGCTACACCTTC.

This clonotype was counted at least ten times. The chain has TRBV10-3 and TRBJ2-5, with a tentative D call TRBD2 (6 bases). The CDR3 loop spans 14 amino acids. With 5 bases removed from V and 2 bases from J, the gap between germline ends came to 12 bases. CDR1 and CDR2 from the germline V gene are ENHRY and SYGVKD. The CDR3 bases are TGTGCCATCAGTTACGGGACTGGACAAGAGACCCAGTACTTC. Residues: CAISYGTGQETQYF.

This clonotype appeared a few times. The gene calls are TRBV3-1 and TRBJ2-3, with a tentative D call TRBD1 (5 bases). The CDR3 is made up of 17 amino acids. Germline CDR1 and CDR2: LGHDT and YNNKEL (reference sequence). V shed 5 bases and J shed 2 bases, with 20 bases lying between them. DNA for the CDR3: TGTGCCAGCAGCAAAAGGGGCCGATGGGGATCCACAGATACGCAGTATTTT. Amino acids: CASSKRGRWGSTDTQYF.

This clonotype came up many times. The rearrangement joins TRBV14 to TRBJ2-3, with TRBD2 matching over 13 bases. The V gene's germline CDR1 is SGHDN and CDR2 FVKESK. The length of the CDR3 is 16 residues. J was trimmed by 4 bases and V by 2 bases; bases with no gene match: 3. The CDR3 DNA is TGTGCCAGCAGCCAACTTGGACTAGCGGGGGCAGATACGCAGTATTTT. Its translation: CASSQLGLAGADTQYF.

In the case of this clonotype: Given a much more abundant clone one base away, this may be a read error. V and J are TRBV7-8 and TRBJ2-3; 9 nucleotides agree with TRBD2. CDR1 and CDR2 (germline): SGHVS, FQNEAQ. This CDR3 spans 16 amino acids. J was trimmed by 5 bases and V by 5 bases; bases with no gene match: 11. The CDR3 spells CASSHPRLAVQDTQYF. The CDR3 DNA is TGTGCCAGCAGCCATCCACGACTAGCGGTTCAAGATACGCAGTATTTT.

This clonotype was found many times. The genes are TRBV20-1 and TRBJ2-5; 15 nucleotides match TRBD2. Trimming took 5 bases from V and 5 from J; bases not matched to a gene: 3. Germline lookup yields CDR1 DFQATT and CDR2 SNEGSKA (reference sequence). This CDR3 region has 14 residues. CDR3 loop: CSAGLAGGGETQYF. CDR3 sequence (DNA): TGCAGTGCTGGACTAGCGGGAGGGGGTGAGACCCAGTACTTC.

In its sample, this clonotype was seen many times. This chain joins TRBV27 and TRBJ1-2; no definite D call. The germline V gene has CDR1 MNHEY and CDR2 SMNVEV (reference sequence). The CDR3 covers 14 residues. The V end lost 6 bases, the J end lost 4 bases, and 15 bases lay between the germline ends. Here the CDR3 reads CASRFEGSSYGYTF. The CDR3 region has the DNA TGTGCCAGCAGATTCGAGGGTTCCAGCTATGGCTACACCTTC.

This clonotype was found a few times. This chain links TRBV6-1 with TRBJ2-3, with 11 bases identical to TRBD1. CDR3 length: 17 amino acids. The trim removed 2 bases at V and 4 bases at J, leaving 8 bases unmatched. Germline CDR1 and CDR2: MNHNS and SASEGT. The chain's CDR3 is CASSERKGQGDSDTQYF. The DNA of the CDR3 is TGTGCCAGCAGTGAACGAAAGGGACAGGGGGACTCAGATACGCAGTATTTT.

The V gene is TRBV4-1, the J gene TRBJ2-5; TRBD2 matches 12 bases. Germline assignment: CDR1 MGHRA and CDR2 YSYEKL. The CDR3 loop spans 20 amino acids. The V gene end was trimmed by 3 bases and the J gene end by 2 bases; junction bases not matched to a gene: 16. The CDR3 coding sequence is TGCGCCAGCAGCCACCAACTAGCGGGAGGTGCCCCGCCGCCTCAAGAGACCCAGTACTTC. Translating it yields CASSHQLAGGAPPPQETQYF.

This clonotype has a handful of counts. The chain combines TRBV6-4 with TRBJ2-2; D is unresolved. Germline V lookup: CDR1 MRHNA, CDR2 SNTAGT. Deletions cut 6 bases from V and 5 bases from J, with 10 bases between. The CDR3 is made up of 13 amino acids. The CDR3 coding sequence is TGTGCCAGCAGCGATACAGAAACCGGGGAGCTGTTTTTT. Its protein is CASSDTETGELFF.

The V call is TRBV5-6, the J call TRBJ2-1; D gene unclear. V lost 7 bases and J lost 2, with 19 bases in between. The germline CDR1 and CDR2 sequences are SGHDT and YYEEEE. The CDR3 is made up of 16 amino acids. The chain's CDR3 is CASSPGGPGAYNEQFF. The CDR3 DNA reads TGTGCCAGCTCCCCGGGCGGTCCAGGCGCCTACAATGAGCAGTTCTTC.

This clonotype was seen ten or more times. Written as DNA, the CDR3 is TGTGCCAGTAGTATAGGCAGGCTGGCCACTGAAGCTTTCTTT. Residues: CASSIGRLATEAFF. J is TRBJ1-1 and V is TRBV19; no reliable D call. V was clipped by 1 base and J by 4 bases, with 10 bases between them. The CDR3 is made up of 14 amino acids. Germline V lookup: CDR1 LNHDA, CDR2 SQIVND (reference sequence).